This T cell receptor beta chain was captured by sequencing in a study of technical replicates of blood from several donors. V dropped 6 bases and J dropped 3 bases, with 16 bases sitting between them. In germline, CDR1 is SGHTA, CDR2 FQGNSA. The CDR3 extends over 15 amino acids. The table came from immunoSEQ multiplex PCR; TCRdb's copy has only in-frame clones and leaves some out. The data show more than 65,000 clones, approximately 93% seen once. The origin of this receptor is a human donor in good health. What was sequenced was T cells isolated from PBMCs. V usage is TRBV7-2 and J usage is TRBJ2-3; the D gene is possibly TRBD2 (6 bases). The CDR3 DNA is TGTGCCAGCAGTGCGGGCGGGATGGGGACAGATACGCAGTATTTT. Translation: CASSAGGMGTDTQYF.